This TCR beta chain was recorded in a study of cytomegalovirus exposure and HLA in healthy donors. Study findings and constraints: Other equally common chains were less clonally expanded than HLA-associated TCR beta chains, a later analysis showed.

With 60 Vbeta and 13 Jbeta primers, the PCR was carried out. TCRdb's table, derived via immunoSEQ multiplex PCR, lists solely in-frame clones and lacks some. The sample has about 200,000 clones, approximately 86% seen once. As regards this clone: Its antigen is unidentified.

Germline CDR1 MNHEY, CDR2 SMNVEV (reference sequence). The trim removed 4 bases at V and 4 bases at J, leaving 9 bases unmatched. The CDR3 loop spans 16 amino acids. The specimen sequenced was PBMCs. V usage is TRBV27 and J usage is TRBJ2-5, with TRBD2 matching over 10 bases. This clonotype was sampled from a woman between 25 and 40 years old in good health and CMV-seronegative. The CDR3 nucleotides are TGTGCCAGCAGTTCCAAGCGGGAGGGCCTGGGAGAGACCCAGTACTTC. It yields the protein CASSSKREGLGETQYF.